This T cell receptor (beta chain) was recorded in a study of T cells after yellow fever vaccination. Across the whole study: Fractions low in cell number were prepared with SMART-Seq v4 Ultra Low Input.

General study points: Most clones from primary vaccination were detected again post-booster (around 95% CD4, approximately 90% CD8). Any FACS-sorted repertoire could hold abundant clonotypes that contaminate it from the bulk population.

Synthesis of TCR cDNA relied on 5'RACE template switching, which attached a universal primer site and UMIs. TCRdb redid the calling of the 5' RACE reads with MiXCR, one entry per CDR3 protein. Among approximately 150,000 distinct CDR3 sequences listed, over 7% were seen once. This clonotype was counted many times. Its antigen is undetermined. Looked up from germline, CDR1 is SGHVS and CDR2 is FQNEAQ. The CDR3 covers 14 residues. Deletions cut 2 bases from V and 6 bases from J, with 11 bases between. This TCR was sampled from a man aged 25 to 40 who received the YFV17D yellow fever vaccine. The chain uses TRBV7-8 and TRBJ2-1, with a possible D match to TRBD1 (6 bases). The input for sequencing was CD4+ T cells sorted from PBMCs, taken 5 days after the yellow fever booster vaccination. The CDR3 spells CASSLRSRGNEQFF. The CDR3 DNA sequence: TGTGCCAGCAGCTTAAGGTCCAGGGGCAATGAGCAGTTCTTC.